This T cell receptor (beta chain) was retrieved from a study of T cell responses to AZD1222 COVID-19 vaccine. Sequenced by immunoSEQ multiplex PCR; TCRdb stores in-frame clones only, minus some. The sample lists about 94,000 clones, around nine tenths occurring once. V lost 3 bases and J lost 0; bases outside the gene matches: 7. The CDR3 runs to 16 residues. CDR1 is SQVTM, CDR2 ANQGSEA, per germline. The receptor was isolated from an adult who received the AZD1222 COVID-19 vaccine. V and J are TRBV29-1 and TRBJ2-7; 11 bases fit TRBD2. This specimen consisted of peripheral blood, obtained 28 days after the second AZD1222 dose. CDR3 region: CSVDTSGSTHSYEQYF. The CDR3 coding sequence is TGCAGCGTTGACACTAGCGGGAGTACCCACTCCTACGAGCAGTACTTC.